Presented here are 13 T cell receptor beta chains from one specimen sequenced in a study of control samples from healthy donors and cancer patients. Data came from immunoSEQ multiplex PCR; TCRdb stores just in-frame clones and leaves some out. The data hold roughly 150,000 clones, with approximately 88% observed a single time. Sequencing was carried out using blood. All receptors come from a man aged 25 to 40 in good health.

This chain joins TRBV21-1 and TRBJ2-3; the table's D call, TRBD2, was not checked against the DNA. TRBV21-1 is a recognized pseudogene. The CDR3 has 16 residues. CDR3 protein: CASGTSGKTSTDTQYF. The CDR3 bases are TGTGCCAGCGGGACTAGCGGGAAGACAAGCACAGATACGCAGTATTTT.

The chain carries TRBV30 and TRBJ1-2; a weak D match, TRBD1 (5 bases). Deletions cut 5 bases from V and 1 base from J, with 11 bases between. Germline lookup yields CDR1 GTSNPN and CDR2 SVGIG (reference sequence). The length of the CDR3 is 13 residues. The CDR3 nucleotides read TGTGCCTGGGGACAATGGGTTAACTATGGCTACACCTTC. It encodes CAWGQWVNYGYTF.

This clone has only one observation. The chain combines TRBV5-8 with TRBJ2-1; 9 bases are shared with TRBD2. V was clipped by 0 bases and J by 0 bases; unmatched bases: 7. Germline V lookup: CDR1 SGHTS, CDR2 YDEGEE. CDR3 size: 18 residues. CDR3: CASSLVSSGASSYNEQFF. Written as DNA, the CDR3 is TGTGCCAGCAGCTTGGTTTCTAGCGGGGCGAGCTCCTACAATGAGCAGTTCTTC.

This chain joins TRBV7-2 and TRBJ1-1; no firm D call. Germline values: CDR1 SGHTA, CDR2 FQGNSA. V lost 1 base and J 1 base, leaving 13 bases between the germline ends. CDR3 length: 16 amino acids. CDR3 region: CASSLELGGENTEAFF. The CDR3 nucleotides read TGTGCCAGCAGCTTAGAGCTGGGCGGCGAGAACACTGAAGCTTTCTTT.

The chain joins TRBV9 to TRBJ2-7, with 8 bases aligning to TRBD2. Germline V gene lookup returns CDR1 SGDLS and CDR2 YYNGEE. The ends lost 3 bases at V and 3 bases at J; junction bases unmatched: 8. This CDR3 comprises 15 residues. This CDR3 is CASSAHSGAGYEQYF. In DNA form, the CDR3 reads TGTGCCAGCAGCGCCCATAGCGGGGCCGGCTACGAGCAGTACTTC.

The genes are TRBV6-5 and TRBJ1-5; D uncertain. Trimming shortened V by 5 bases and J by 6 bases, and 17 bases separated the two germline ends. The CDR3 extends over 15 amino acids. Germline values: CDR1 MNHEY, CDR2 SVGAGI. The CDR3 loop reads CASSPAAARGQPQHF. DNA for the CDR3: TGTGCCAGCAGTCCGGCAGCCGCTCGGGGTCAGCCCCAGCATTTT.

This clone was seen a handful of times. CDR3 region: CASSGQGPYEQYF. CDR3 in DNA: TGTGCCAGCAGTGGACAGGGTCCGTACGAGCAGTACTTC. J is TRBJ2-7 and V is TRBV2; 7 nucleotides match TRBD1. Germline lookup yields CDR1 SNHLY and CDR2 FYNNEI. This CDR3 contains 13 residues. With 4 bases clipped from V and 4 bases from J, the junction kept 4 bases outside the gene matches.

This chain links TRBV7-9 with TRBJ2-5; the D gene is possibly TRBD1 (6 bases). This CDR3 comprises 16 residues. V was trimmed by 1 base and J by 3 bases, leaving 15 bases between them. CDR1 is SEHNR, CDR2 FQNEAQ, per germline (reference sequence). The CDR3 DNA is TGTGCCAGCAGCTTAGGGGCCCTACAGGGAAAAGAGACCCAGTACTTC. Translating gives CASSLGALQGKETQYF.

The chain's CDR3 is CASSSTSGGIYFTDTQYF. CDR3 sequence (DNA): TGTGCCAGCAGCAGTACTAGCGGGGGGATCTACTTCACAGATACGCAGTATTTT. The chain joins TRBV9 to TRBJ2-3; 12 bases align to TRBD2. Germline V gives CDR1 SGDLS, CDR2 YYNGEE. The CDR3 runs 18 residues. V lost 4 bases and J lost 2; bases outside the gene matches: 11.

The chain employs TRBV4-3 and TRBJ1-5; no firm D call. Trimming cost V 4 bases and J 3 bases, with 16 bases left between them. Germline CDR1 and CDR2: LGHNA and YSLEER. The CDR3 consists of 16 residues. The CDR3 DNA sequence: TGCGCCAGCAGCCCGAAAGCGAACGGACTCAATCAGCCCCAGCATTTT. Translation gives CASSPKANGLNQPQHF.

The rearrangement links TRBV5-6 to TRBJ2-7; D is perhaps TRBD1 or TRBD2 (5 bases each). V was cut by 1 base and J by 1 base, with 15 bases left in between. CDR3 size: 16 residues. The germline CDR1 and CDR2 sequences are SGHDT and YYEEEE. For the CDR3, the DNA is TGTGCCAGCAGCTTGTATGGGACCAAGCTATCCTACGAGCAGTACTTC. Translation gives CASSLYGTKLSYEQYF. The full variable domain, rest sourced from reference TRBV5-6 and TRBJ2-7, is DAGVTQSPTHLIKTRGQQVTLRCSPKSGHDTVSWYQQALGQGPQFIFQYYEEEERQRGNFPDRFSGHQFPNYSSELNVNALLLGDSALYLCASSLYGTKLSYEQYFGPGTRLTVT.

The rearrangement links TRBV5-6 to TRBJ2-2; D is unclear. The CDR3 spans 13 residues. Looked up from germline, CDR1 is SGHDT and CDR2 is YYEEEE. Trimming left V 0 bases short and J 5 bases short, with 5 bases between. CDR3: CASSLVPTGELFF. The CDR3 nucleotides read TGTGCCAGCAGCTTGGTGCCAACCGGGGAGCTGTTTTTT.

The CDR3 sequence: CASSQVTGGKGEKLFF. CDR3 sequence (DNA): TGTGCCAGCAGCCAAGTGACAGGGGGTAAGGGTGAAAAACTGTTTTTT. The chain joins TRBV3-1 (or the pseudogene TRBV3-2) to TRBJ1-4, with 9 bases identical to TRBD1. Germline CDR1 LGHDT, CDR2 YNNKEL (reference sequence). The length of the CDR3 is 16 residues. With V trimmed by 1 base and J by 7 bases, 7 bases remained unmatched.